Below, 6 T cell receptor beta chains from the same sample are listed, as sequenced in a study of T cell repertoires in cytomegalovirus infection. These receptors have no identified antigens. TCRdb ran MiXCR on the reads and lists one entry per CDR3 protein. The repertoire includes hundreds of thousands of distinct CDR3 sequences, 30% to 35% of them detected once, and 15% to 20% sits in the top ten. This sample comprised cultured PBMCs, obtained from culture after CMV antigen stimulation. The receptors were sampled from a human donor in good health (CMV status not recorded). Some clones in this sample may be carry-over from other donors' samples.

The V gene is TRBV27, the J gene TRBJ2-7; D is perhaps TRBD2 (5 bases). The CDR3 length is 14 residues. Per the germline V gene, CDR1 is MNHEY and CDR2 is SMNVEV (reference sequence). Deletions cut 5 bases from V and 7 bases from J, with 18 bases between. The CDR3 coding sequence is TGTGCCAGCAGTCCCGGGCCTCGACCGGGGGAGCAGTACTTC. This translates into CASSPGPRPGEQYF.

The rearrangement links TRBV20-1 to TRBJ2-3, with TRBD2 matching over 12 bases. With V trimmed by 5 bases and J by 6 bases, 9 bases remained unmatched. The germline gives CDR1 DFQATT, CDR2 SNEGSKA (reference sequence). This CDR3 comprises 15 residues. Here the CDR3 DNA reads TGCAGTGCTGCCCGGACTAGCGGGGAAGGGGATACGCAGTATTTT. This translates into CSAARTSGEGDTQYF.

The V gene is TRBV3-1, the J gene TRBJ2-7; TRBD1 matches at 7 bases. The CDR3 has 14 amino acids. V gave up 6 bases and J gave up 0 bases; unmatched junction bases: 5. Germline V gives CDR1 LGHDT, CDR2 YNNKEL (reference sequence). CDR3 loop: CASRPRDSSYEQYF. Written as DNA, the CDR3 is TGTGCCAGCAGACCTCGGGACAGCTCCTACGAGCAGTACTTC.

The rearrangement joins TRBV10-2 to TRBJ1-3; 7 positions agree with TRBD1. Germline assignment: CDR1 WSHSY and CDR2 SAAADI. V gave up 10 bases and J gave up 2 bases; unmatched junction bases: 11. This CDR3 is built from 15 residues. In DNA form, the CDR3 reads TGCGCCATCAGCAGGGGACAGCGAGCTGGAAACACCATATATTTT. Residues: CAISRGQRAGNTIYF.

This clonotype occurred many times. As DNA, the CDR3 is TGTGCCAGCAGCTCCCCAGCGGGGGGACGGGATACGCAGTATTTT. This codes for CASSSPAGGRDTQYF. The chain employs TRBV11-2 and TRBJ2-3, with 9 positions matching TRBD2. Per germline, CDR1 SGHAT and CDR2 FQNNGV. Trimming took 4 bases from V and 6 from J; bases not matched to a gene: 8. This CDR3 is 15 amino acids long. Supplemented by reference TRBV11-2 and TRBJ2-3, the full variable domain reads EAGVAQSPRYKIIEKRQSVAFWCNPISGHATLYWYQQILGQGPKLLIQFQNNGVVDDSQLPKDRFSAERLKGVDSTLKIQPAKLEDSAVYLCASSSPAGGRDTQYFGPGTRLTVL.

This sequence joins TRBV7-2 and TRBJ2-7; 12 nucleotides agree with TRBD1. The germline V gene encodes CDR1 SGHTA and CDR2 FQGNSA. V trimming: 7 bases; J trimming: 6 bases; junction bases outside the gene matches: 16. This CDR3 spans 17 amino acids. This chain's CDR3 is CASNGGQGAGIQAEQYF. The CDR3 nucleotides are TGTGCCAGCAACGGGGGACAGGGGGCGGGCATCCAAGCCGAGCAGTACTTC.